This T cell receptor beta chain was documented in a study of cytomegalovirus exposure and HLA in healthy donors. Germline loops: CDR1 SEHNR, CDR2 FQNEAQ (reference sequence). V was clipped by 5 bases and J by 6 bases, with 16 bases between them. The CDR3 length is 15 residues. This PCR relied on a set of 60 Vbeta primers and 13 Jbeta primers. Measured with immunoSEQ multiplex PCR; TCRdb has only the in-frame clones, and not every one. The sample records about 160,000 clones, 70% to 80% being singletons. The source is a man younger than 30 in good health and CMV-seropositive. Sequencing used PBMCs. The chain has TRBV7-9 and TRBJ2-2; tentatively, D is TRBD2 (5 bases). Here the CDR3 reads CASSPYGSTSGELFF. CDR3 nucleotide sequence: TGTGCCAGCAGCCCCTATGGGAGTACGTCCGGGGAGCTGTTTTTT.